Following are 4 T cell receptor beta chains from one sample sequenced in a study of technical replicates of blood from several donors. Repertoires were generated with immunoSEQ multiplex PCR, while TCRdb's copy carries only in-frame clones and drops some. Here the sample spans about 91,000 clones, approximately 90% being singletons. Sequenced sample: T cells isolated from PBMCs. The source is a human donor in good health.

The rearrangement uses TRBV19 and TRBJ2-7; D is possibly TRBD1 (5 bases). The CDR3 consists of 14 residues. Deletions cut 6 bases from V and 0 bases from J, with 12 bases between. Germline CDR1 LNHDA, CDR2 SQIVND (reference sequence). The CDR3 here is CASRPTESSYEQYF. The CDR3 coding sequence is TGTGCCAGTAGACCGACAGAGAGCTCCTACGAGCAGTACTTC.

The gene calls are TRBV18 and TRBJ2-5, with 7 bases that match TRBD1. The CDR3 length is 14 residues. The germline gives CDR1 KGHSH, CDR2 LQKENI. V shed 5 bases, J shed 2 bases, and the junction held 5 bases outside the gene matches. CDR3 sequence reads: CASSVRQGQETQYF. The CDR3 nucleotides read TGTGCCAGCTCAGTGAGACAGGGACAAGAGACCCAGTACTTC. Complete variable domain (other parts from reference TRBV18 and TRBJ2-5): NAGVMQNPRHLVRRRGQEARLRCSPMKGHSHVYWYRQLPEEGLKFMVYLQKENIIDESGMPKERFSAEFPKEGPSILRIQQVVRGDSAAYFCASSVRQGQETQYFGPGTRLLVL.

The chain carries TRBV5-4 and TRBJ2-1; TRBD2 matches at 8 bases. The trim removed 1 base at V and 5 bases at J, leaving 5 bases unmatched. The CDR3 covers 15 residues. CDR1 is SGHNT, CDR2 YYREEE, per germline (reference sequence). CDR3 amino acids: CASSLQSGGNNEQFF. The CDR3 DNA reads TGTGCCAGCAGCTTGCAGTCGGGAGGGAACAATGAGCAGTTCTTC.

This chain connects TRBV6-5 to TRBJ1-5; D unclear. V was trimmed by 3 bases and J by 0 bases, leaving 3 bases between them. This CDR3 spans 13 amino acids. Germline assignment: CDR1 MNHEY and CDR2 SVGAGI. CDR3: CASSYSSNQPQHF. The CDR3 DNA is TGTGCCAGCAGTTATAGTAGCAATCAGCCCCAGCATTTT.